Each of the 27 T cell receptor beta chains below was sequenced from the same sample in a study of shared clonotypes between healthy human individuals. Some clones are missing from TCRdb's copy, which holds only in-frame ones; the method was immunoSEQ multiplex PCR. The table includes about 1.5 million clones, under 99% detected once. Sequencing was performed on naive CD4+ T cells sorted from blood. Noted subset: CD45RA+ positively selected. The origin of the receptors is a man aged 25-45 years in good health.

This chain links TRBV7-7 with TRBJ1-1, with TRBD1 as a possible D gene (6 bases). Per the germline V gene, CDR1 is SSHAT and CDR2 is FNYEAQ (reference sequence). V lost 2 bases, J lost 3 bases, and 7 bases lay in between. CDR3 size: 13 residues. CDR3 DNA: TGTGCCAGCAGCTTAAGGGGGGACACTGAAGCTTTCTTT. Its protein product is CASSLRGDTEAFF.

The rearrangement uses TRBV7-9 and TRBJ1-1; D is unresolved. Per germline, CDR1 SEHNR and CDR2 FQNEAQ (reference sequence). Trimming pared 5 bases from V and 3 bases from J, leaving 7 bases between. CDR3 length: 12 amino acids. CDR3 sequence reads: CASSPGYTEAFF. DNA of the CDR3: TGTGCCAGCAGCCCCGGGTACACTGAAGCTTTCTTT. The whole variable domain, remainder taken from reference TRBV7-9 and TRBJ1-1, is DTGVSQNPRHKITKRGQNVTFRCDPISEHNRLYWYRQTLGQGPEFLTYFQNEAQLEKSRLLSDRFSAERPKGSFSTLEIQRTEQGDSAMYLCASSPGYTEAFFGQGTRLTVV.

The chain is built from TRBV12-5 and TRBJ1-4, with D tentatively TRBD1 (5 bases). This CDR3 is built from 13 residues. V lost 4 bases and J 3 bases, leaving 6 bases between the germline ends. CDR1 is LGHNT and CDR2 is FRNRAP in the germline V gene. CDR3 loop: CASGWGPNEKLFF. The CDR3, as DNA: TGTGCTAGTGGTTGGGGACCTAATGAAAAACTGTTTTTT.

The gene calls are TRBV10-1 and TRBJ1-5; D unclear. The CDR3 loop spans 13 amino acids. The V gene's germline CDR1 is WNHNN and CDR2 SYGVQD (reference sequence). V dropped 4 bases and J dropped 7 bases, with 11 bases sitting between them. This CDR3 is CASSATDGQPQHF. DNA for the CDR3: TGCGCCAGCAGTGCCACAGATGGCCAGCCCCAGCATTTT.

The CDR3 sequence is CATNGQGAELWQPQHF. The CDR3 DNA is TGTGCCACAAACGGGCAGGGGGCAGAGCTGTGGCAGCCCCAGCATTTT. The chain couples TRBV28 to TRBJ1-5, with TRBD1 matching over 8 bases. The CDR3 totals 16 residues. Trimming took 10 bases from V and 7 from J; bases not matched to a gene: 18. Germline assignment: CDR1 MDHEN and CDR2 SYDVKM.

This sequence joins TRBV2 and TRBJ1-5, with a tentative D call TRBD1 (5 bases). The CDR3 runs to 15 residues. Between the trimmed V and J ends, which lost 6 bases and 2 bases, there was a span of 14 bases. Germline CDR1 and CDR2: SNHLY and FYNNEI. CDR3 nucleotides: TGTGCCAGCAGAGGGACGGTTCGGGGCAATCAGCCCCAGCATTTT. Translated: CASRGTVRGNQPQHF. Filled out from reference TRBV2 and TRBJ1-5, the complete variable domain reads EPEVTQTPSHQVTQMGQEVILRCVPISNHLYFYWYRQILGQKVEFLVSFYNNEISEKSEIFDDQFSVERPDGSNFTLKIRSTKLEDSAMYFCASRGTVRGNQPQHFGDGTRLSIL.

This clone was picked up one time. This rearrangement joins TRBV5-1 to TRBJ2-1, with TRBD2 matching 10 bases. The CDR3 runs to 17 residues. V was pared by 4 bases and J by 0 bases, with 7 bases of the junction left unmatched. CDR1 SGHRS and CDR2 YFSETQ come from the germline V gene. The chain's CDR3 is CASSTGLAANSYNEQFF. CDR3 in DNA: TGCGCCAGCAGCACCGGACTAGCGGCCAACTCCTACAATGAGCAGTTCTTC.

This chain links TRBV5-1 with TRBJ1-5; D remains ambiguous. The V gene lost 1 base and the J gene lost 5 bases, with 7 bases spanning the gap. The CDR3 length is 13 residues. Germline assignment: CDR1 SGHRS and CDR2 YFSETQ. CDR3 protein: CASSLSPDQPQHF. The CDR3 nucleotides are TGCGCCAGCAGCTTGTCTCCTGATCAGCCCCAGCATTTT.

The chain couples TRBV29-1 to TRBJ1-4; weak D call: TRBD1 (5 bases). V gave up 7 bases and J gave up 6 bases, with 15 bases separating them. The CDR3 covers 13 residues. From germline, CDR1 is SQVTM and CDR2 ANQGSEA. In DNA form, the CDR3 reads TGCAGCGCCCTCGGGACCCTTGATGAAAAACTGTTTTTT. It yields the protein CSALGTLDEKLFF.

The genes are TRBV29-1 and TRBJ2-3, with D uncertain. The CDR3 runs to 11 residues. Trimming removed 6 bases from V and 1 base from J, with 5 bases in between. The germline gives CDR1 SQVTM, CDR2 ANQGSEA. CDR3: CSVQRTDTQYF. The CDR3 bases are TGCAGCGTCCAGCGCACAGATACGCAGTATTTT.

The chain couples TRBV25-1 to TRBJ1-2; no clear D gene. The CDR3 consists of 14 residues. Trimming removed 6 bases from V and 2 bases from J, with 13 bases in between. Germline V gene data show CDR1 as MGHDK and CDR2 as SYGVNS. The CDR3 protein is CASRGEGQNYGYTF. The CDR3 coding sequence is TGTGCCAGCAGGGGTGAAGGGCAGAACTATGGCTACACCTTC.

This chain links TRBV7-9 with TRBJ1-1; 8 nucleotides agree with TRBD1. The germline gives CDR1 SEHNR, CDR2 FQNEAQ (reference sequence). The CDR3 spans 15 residues. J was trimmed by 1 base and V by 5 bases; bases with no gene match: 6. CDR3 protein: CASSVGTGTNTEAFF. The CDR3 nucleotides are TGTGCCAGCAGCGTCGGGACAGGAACGAACACTGAAGCTTTCTTT. The whole variable domain, remainder taken from reference TRBV7-9 and TRBJ1-1, is DTGVSQNPRHKITKRGQNVTFRCDPISEHNRLYWYRQTLGQGPEFLTYFQNEAQLEKSRLLSDRFSAERPKGSFSTLEIQRTEQGDSAMYLCASSVGTGTNTEAFFGQGTRLTVV.

The rearrangement links TRBV5-4 to TRBJ1-1; 9 bases fit TRBD1. Losses at the gene ends were 0 bases for V and 4 bases for J; bases not matched to a gene: 13. The CDR3 is made up of 18 amino acids. Germline V gene sequence: CDR1 SGHNT, CDR2 YYREEE (reference sequence). CDR3 in amino acids: CASSLAVGAQGARTEAFF. The CDR3 nucleotides read TGTGCCAGCAGCTTGGCCGTGGGGGCACAGGGGGCTCGCACTGAAGCTTTCTTT.

The genes are TRBV7-6 and TRBJ1-1, with TRBD1 matching 10 bases. Germline-derived CDR1 and CDR2 are SGHVS and FNYEAQ. Trimming took 1 base from V and 1 from J; bases not matched to a gene: 6. The CDR3 is 17 residues long. The CDR3 region has the DNA TGTGCCAGCAGCTTAGGGGGACAGGGGTGGTCGAACACTGAAGCTTTCTTT. It encodes CASSLGGQGWSNTEAFF.

This chain uses TRBV7-9 with TRBJ1-4, with a weak D call TRBD1 (6 bases). The CDR3 covers 15 residues. V was clipped by 8 bases and J by 7 bases, with 20 bases between them. Germline-derived CDR1 and CDR2 are SEHNR and FQNEAQ (reference sequence). The CDR3 sequence is CASSRGEVLSEKLFF. The CDR3 bases are TGTGCCAGCTCGAGGGGGGAGGTACTGAGTGAAAAACTGTTTTTT.

The rearrangement joins TRBV27 to TRBJ2-1; D tentatively fits TRBD1 or TRBD2 (6 bases each). V was shortened by 1 base and J by 6 bases, with 16 bases between the two germline ends. Germline V gene data show CDR1 as MNHEY and CDR2 as SMNVEV (reference sequence). The CDR3 has 16 residues. CDR3 sequence reads: CASSLFVFGGGNEQFF. The CDR3 bases are TGTGCCAGCAGTTTATTCGTTTTTGGAGGGGGCAATGAGCAGTTCTTC.

The chain links TRBV15 to TRBJ1-2; TRBD1 agrees at 11 bases. V shed 0 bases, J shed 10 bases, and the junction held 7 bases outside the gene matches. CDR1 is LNHNV, CDR2 YYDKDF, per germline (reference sequence). The CDR3 length is 15 residues. CDR3 region: CATSRDVGTGGYYTF. The CDR3, as DNA: TGTGCCACCAGCAGAGATGTGGGGACAGGGGGTTACTACACCTTC. The whole variable domain, remainder taken from reference TRBV15 and TRBJ1-2, is DAMVIQNPRYQVTQFGKPVTLSCSQTLNHNVMYWYQQKSSQAPKLLFHYYDKDFNNEADTPDNFQSRRPNTSFCFLDIRSPGLGDTAMYLCATSRDVGTGGYYTFGSGTRLTVV.

This chain uses TRBV15 with TRBJ2-7; a weak D match, TRBD2 (7 bases). This CDR3 has 15 amino acids. The V gene lost 0 bases and the J gene lost 1 base, with 10 bases spanning the gap. Germline CDR1 reads LNHNV; CDR2 reads YYDKDF (reference sequence). CDR3 nucleotide sequence: TGTGCCACCAGCAGAGAGGGGGGGCAATCCTACGAGCAGTACTTC. It encodes CATSREGGQSYEQYF.

The chain recombines TRBV10-1 with TRBJ2-1; no clear D gene. The CDR3 loop spans 9 amino acids. Trimming removed 7 bases at V and 8 bases at J, with 3 bases between. CDR1 and CDR2 (germline): WNHNN, SYGVQD (reference sequence). CDR3 sequence (DNA): TGCGCCAGCAAGGATGAGCAGTTCTTC. Protein sequence: CASKDEQFF.

The rearrangement joins TRBV9 to TRBJ2-4; D not resolved. The CDR3 has 15 residues. Between the trimmed V and J ends, which lost 4 bases and 3 bases, there was a span of 14 bases. Germline values: CDR1 SGDLS, CDR2 YYNGEE. The DNA of the CDR3 is TGTGCCAGCAGCCGCCCCCAGACTGACAAAAACATTCAGTACTTC. This sequence encodes CASSRPQTDKNIQYF.

A note on this clone: The sample holds other DNA sequences that translate to the same CDR3. J is TRBJ2-7 and V is TRBV28, with a possible D match to TRBD2 (5 bases). From germline, CDR1 is MDHEN and CDR2 SYDVKM. Trimming took 3 bases from V and 3 from J, leaving 9 bases between them. The CDR3 is 13 amino acids. The CDR3 region has the DNA TGTGCCAGCAGTTTGGGCGGGTTCTACGAGCAGTACTTC. It encodes CASSLGGFYEQYF.

This chain uses TRBV6-5 with TRBJ2-1; D is perhaps TRBD2 (5 bases). The CDR3 sequence is 15 residues long. CDR1 is MNHEY, CDR2 SVGAGI, per germline. The ends were cut back, 2 bases at V and 5 bases at J, with 13 bases in the middle. The CDR3 DNA sequence: TGTGCCAGCAGTTACGTTCCAGCGGCACACAATGAGCAGTTCTTC. Encoded protein: CASSYVPAAHNEQFF.

This clone was detected once. This chain connects TRBV21-1 to TRBJ2-6. TRBV21-1 constitutes a pseudogene. There are 14 residues in the CDR3. The CDR3 coding sequence is TGTGCCAGCAGCAAAGTGACTGGGGCCAACGTCCTGACTTTC. Residues: CASSKVTGANVLTF.

In its sample, this clone was seen once. The chain recombines TRBV28 with TRBJ2-7; the match to TRBD2 covers 9 bases. The CDR3 runs 17 residues. V trimming: 5 bases; J trimming: 4 bases; junction bases outside the gene matches: 15. Looked up from germline, CDR1 is MDHEN and CDR2 is SYDVKM. The CDR3 DNA reads as TGTGCCAGCAGTATAGCCCCTCTAGCGGGGATGGGTTACGAGCAGTACTTC. Protein product: CASSIAPLAGMGYEQYF. Full variable domain (outside the CDR3, taken from reference TRBV28 and TRBJ2-7): DVKVTQSSRYLVKRTGEKVFLECVQDMDHENMFWYRQDPGLGLRLIYFSYDVKMKEKGDIPEGYSVSREKKERFSLILESASTNQTSMYLCASSIAPLAGMGYEQYFGPGTRLTVT.

This clone showed up just once. The CDR3 here is CASSRGSETQYF. For the CDR3, the DNA is TGCGCCAGCAGCCGCGGGAGCGAGACCCAGTACTTC. The chain recombines TRBV5-1 with TRBJ2-5; 7 bases align to TRBD2. The V gene end was trimmed by 4 bases and the J gene end by 5 bases; junction bases not matched to a gene: 2. CDR3 length equals 12 residues. Germline V CDR1 and CDR2: SGHRS, YFSETQ.

The V call is TRBV5-1, the J call TRBJ1-4; TRBD1 might be the D (5 bases). Germline CDR1 and CDR2: SGHRS and YFSETQ. The ends were cut back, 1 base at V and 5 bases at J, with 18 bases in the middle. The length of the CDR3 is 17 residues. In DNA form, the CDR3 reads TGCGCCAGCAGCTTGCCCGTGGGTGCAGGGTCAAATGAAAAACTGTTTTTT. It specifies CASSLPVGAGSNEKLFF.

The rearrangement links TRBV18 to TRBJ2-1; 8 nucleotides agree with TRBD2. This CDR3 spans 15 amino acids. Unmatched junction bases numbered 6, after V lost 3 bases and J lost 5 bases. The V gene's germline CDR1 is KGHSH and CDR2 LQKENI. For the CDR3, the DNA is TGTGCCAGCTCACCGATAAGCGGGAGTAACAATGAGCAGTTCTTC. Amino acid sequence: CASSPISGSNNEQFF.